A selection of T cell receptor beta chains follows, all from one sample in a study of vaccination and CD4 T cells after COVID-19. These receptors are not linked to any known antigen. TCRdb re-derived calls from the PCR reads in MiXCR, one entry per CDR3 protein. The sample has about 15,000 distinct CDR3 sequences, roughly 52% seen once. Sequencing was carried out using CD4+ T cells from blood, cultured in vitro. The source of these receptors is a human donor who had recovered from COVID-19. The CDR3 runs from the conserved cysteine through the conserved F or W. D genes are given only for firm matches. A clone size is listed for some rows: how often the clone was seen (once, few, many), or a class if it is expanded.

V	J	size	D	DNA	CDR3
TRBV30	TRBJ1-5	-	-	TGTGCCTGGGGAGCCTCAGGGGATCAGCCCCAGCATTTT	CAWGASGDQPQHF
TRBV11-3	TRBJ1-1	few	-	TGTGCCAGCAGCTTAGAAACTTCGGAAGCTTTCTTT	CASSLETSEAFF
TRBV7-2	TRBJ2-3	few	TRBD1	TGTGCCAGCAGCATCCGGGACAGGGGAAGCGATACGCAGTATTTT	CASSIRDRGSDTQYF
TRBV11-2	TRBJ1-2	few	-	TGTGCCAGCAGCGTGGACCGGTTGTACTATGGCTACACCTTC	CASSVDRLYYGYTF
TRBV2	TRBJ1-4	-	TRBD1	TGTGCCAGCACTGTGGGACAGGGACATGAAAAACTGTTTTTT	CASTVGQGHEKLFF
TRBV7-9	TRBJ2-5	-	TRBD1	TGTGCCAGTCACCGGGACAGCCAAGAGACCCAGTACTTC	CASHRDSQETQYF
TRBV20-1	TRBJ2-1	-	TRBD2	TGCAGTGCGCAATCACTAGCGTTCAAGGTCTTC	CSAQSLAFKVF
TRBV7-9	TRBJ1-3	-	-	TGTGCCAGCAGCTCCTACGATAGCAACACCATATATTTT	CASSSYDSNTIYF
TRBV7-9	TRBJ2-6	few	-	TGTGCCAGCAGTTCGAACAGGGTGCCCCCTCTCTCTGGGGCCAACGTCCTGACTTTC	CASSSNRVPPLSGANVLTF
TRBV24-1	TRBJ2-1	-	-	TGTGCCACCAGTGTTTCTTACGAGAATCTAGGCAATGAGCAGTTCTTC	CATSVSYENLGNEQFF
TRBV30	TRBJ1-2	-	-	TGTGCCTGGTCTAATCAAATCGGTGGCTACACCTTC	CAWSNQIGGYTF
TRBV6-2/TRBV6-3	TRBJ1-5	-	-	TGTGCCAGCAGTTATTGGGCAGGAAATAGCAATCAGCCCCAGCATTTT	CASSYWAGNSNQPQHF
TRBV20-1	TRBJ1-5	few	-	TGCAGTGCTAGAGGTCCGAACCTAAATCAGCCCCAGCATTTT	CSARGPNLNQPQHF
TRBV6-1	TRBJ1-5	-	-	TGTGCCAGCTCGGCTTCGACCCTAGGGGAGCCCCAGCATTTT	CASSASTLGEPQHF